This T cell receptor (beta chain) was retrieved from a study of early T cells in non-severe SARS-CoV-2 infection (dated by TCRdb to the early 2020s). With regard to the full study: TCR sequencing used bulk RNA from unsorted whole blood, so alpha and beta chains could not be paired.

The library relied on 5' RACE. TCRdb lists the instrument as NextSeq 500. In the TCR library protocol, unique molecular identifiers were attached to individual cDNA molecules to correct for PCR bias and sequencing error. Both TCR alpha and beta chains were sequenced, and tight co-correlation was observed between alpha and beta sequence abundances in each sample. The original pipeline was this. Decombinator V4 was used to annotate TCR sequences for V gene, J gene and CDR3. TCRs were defined as expanded if a significant change between any two time points was detected under a Poisson model with p below 0.0001. TCR abundances were normalised to the total number of TCRs sequenced per sample and expressed as counts per million. VDJdb, accessed 1 November 2021, was searched for CMV, EBV and SARS-CoV-2 annotated TCRs, excluding TCRs annotated for multiple antigens. TCRdb took the public reads, trimmed them with fastp at Q25, ran MiXCR for clone calling and kept in-frame beta chains. Under each unique CDR3 protein, matching rows form one entry showing the most common genes and DNA. The V and J calls follow TCRdb's processing rather than the paper's. The sample has 35,000 to 45,000 distinct CDR3 sequences on record, 3.9% of them singletons. The ten biggest clones cover more than 8% of the sample.

This clonotype was detected ten times or more. Its recognized antigen is unknown. The input lacks base qualities; no much larger clone sits a single base away. The study at large found these results: Matching against VDJdb was skewed toward anti-spike CD8 responses, likely underestimated virus-specific expansions, and missed private and CD4 specificities.

The study was a case-control design nested within a healthcare worker cohort in London, UK, with weekly nasopharyngeal swab PCR tests and blood sampling. Healthcare workers were recruited between 23 and 31 March 2020, during the week of the UK lockdown, and were followed weekly for up to roughly 16 weeks. The TCR comes from an adult who was a healthcare worker with PCR-confirmed SARS-CoV-2 infection or an uninfected control (not recorded which). The sequenced sample was whole blood.

The nucleotide sequence is given as TGTGCCAGCTCGGTGCTTTCGAGCACAGATACGCAGTATTTT. Its translation is CASSVLSSTDTQYF. The receptor chain draws on TRBV7-9 and TRBJ2-3, with an unclear D gene assignment. CDR1 SEHNR and CDR2 FQNEAQ are derived from the germline V gene (reference sequence). The CDR3 numbers 14 residues from cysteine through phenylalanine. This entry keeps only the CDR3 DNA: 42 bases, framed from base 1. Trimming removed 8 bases from V and 0 bases from J, leaving 12 bases between the germline ends.